Listed here is a single T cell receptor beta chain. What it binds is not known. In germline, CDR1 is MGHRA, CDR2 YSYEKL. The CDR3 sequence is 16 residues long. This record belongs to a study of CXCR3-negative and CXCR3-positive naive CD8 T cells. Overall study findings and caveats: High diversity, comparable across both naive subsets, contrasted with much lower diversity in memory CD8+ cells. Naive cells with CXCR3 showed TRB CDR3s that were more hydrophobic than those in CXCR3-negative naive cells. Both naive subsets, CXCR3-negative and CXCR3-positive, displayed similar TRBV-TRBJ usage, unlike memory cells. Cryopreserved PBMCs had partly decreased CXCR3 expression; fresh PBMCs were used in most assays.

Every CD8+ T cell subset underwent triplicate sorting at around 300,000 cells apiece. Libraries were UMI-labeled 5' RACE TRB cDNA. TCRdb reprocessed the 5' RACE reads and stores each CDR3 protein as one record, lacking DNA. With under 150,000 distinct CDR3 sequences in the sample, the ten largest clones hold around 0.3%. This TCR came from a human donor in good health. Some clones in this sample may be carry-over from other donors' samples. Source material: naive CXCR3+ CD8+ T cells from blood. Described subset: CD45RO-CCR7+CD27+CD95- naive CD8+ T cells expressing CXCR3 (TNR3+). The V and J genes are TRBV4-1 and TRBJ2-1; TCRdb returns TRBD1, unconfirmable since there is no DNA. The CDR3 reads CASSLWGTQGSDEQFF.